The rows below give T cell receptor beta chains drawn from one sample of a study of T cell responses to AZD1222 COVID-19 vaccine. TCRdb keeps only in-frame clones here, not all; method: immunoSEQ multiplex PCR. The repertoire holds around 58,000 clones, with around 80% as singletons. The source was peripheral blood, collected on day 0 of AZD1222 vaccination. The receptors here all came from an adult in good health. The CDR3 runs from the conserved cysteine through the conserved F or W. The D gene is left open where the match is weak. Only some rows state a clone size, as once, few, many or a class for expanded clones.

>15|.|TRBV5-4|TRBD2|TRBJ2-7
CASSAASGGSYEQYF
TGTGCCAGCAGCGCCGCTAGCGGGGGCTCCTACGAGCAGTACTTC
>14|once|TRBV6-5|.|TRBJ1-2
CATVPVGANYGYTF
TGTGCCACCGTTCCTGTGGGGGCTAACTATGGCTACACCTTC
>15|.|TRBV12-5|TRBD2|TRBJ2-3
CASGLSGGITDTQYF
TGTGCTAGTGGTTTGTCGGGGGGGATCACAGATACGCAGTATTTT
>13|.|TRBV5-1|.|TRBJ1-2
CASSPDGNYGYTF
TGCGCCAGCAGCCCGGACGGAAACTATGGCTACACCTTC
>16|.|TRBV6-5|TRBD1|TRBJ2-2
CASSYGDRAGTGELFF
TGTGCCAGCAGTTACGGCGACAGGGCAGGGACCGGGGAGCTGTTTTTT
>15|once|TRBV25-1|.|TRBJ1-1
CASRPLKGSGTEAFF
TGTGCCAGCAGGCCCCTTAAAGGTTCCGGCACTGAAGCTTTCTTT
>15|few|TRBV7-9|TRBD2|TRBJ2-1
CASSLGVAGGGEQFF
TGTGCCAGCAGCTTAGGGGTGGCGGGAGGCGGTGAGCAGTTCTTC
>15|.|TRBV7-2|TRBD1|TRBJ2-3
CASSTRTGPTDTQYF
TGTGCCAGCAGCACCCGGACAGGACCCACAGATACGCAGTATTTT
>14|.|TRBV12-2|.|TRBJ2-7
CASRLVVNSYEQYF
TGTGCAAGTCGCTTAGTTGTCAACTCCTACGAGCAGTACTTC
>16|.|TRBV13|TRBD1|TRBJ1-3
CASSSTQGAAGNTIYF
TGTGCCAGCAGCTCGACACAGGGGGCGGCTGGAAACACCATATATTTT
>14|.|TRBV6-4|.|TRBJ2-3
CASRGPTPTDTQYF
TGTGCCAGCAGGGGACCCACCCCCACAGATACGCAGTATTTT
>16|few|TRBV5-4|TRBD2|TRBJ2-7
CASSLPLAGVSYEQYF
TGTGCCAGCAGCTTGCCACTAGCGGGAGTATCCTACGAGCAGTACTTC
>12|.|TRBV19|.|TRBJ2-1
CASSASGVEQFF
TGTGCCAGTAGTGCCTCAGGGGTAGAGCAGTTCTTC
>17|.|TRBV21-1|.|TRBJ2-7
CASSKVLPTTGPYEQYF
TGTGCCAGCAGCAAAGTTCTTCCTACGACAGGGCCATACGAGCAGTACTTC
>13|.|TRBV7-2|.|TRBJ2-7
CASSLSPSYEQYF
TGTGCCAGCAGCTTATCCCCGTCCTACGAGCAGTACTTC
>14|.|TRBV5-1|.|TRBJ1-6
CASARDSYNSPLHF
TGCGCCAGTGCCCGGGACTCCTATAATTCACCCCTCCACTTT
>14|.|TRBV13|.|TRBJ1-2
CASSRTNLNYGYTF
TGTGCCAGCAGCCGAACGAACCTCAACTATGGCTACACCTTC
>16|once|TRBV6-5|TRBD2|TRBJ2-1
CASSLTSGESYNEQFF
TGTGCCAGCAGTTTGACTAGCGGGGAATCCTACAATGAGCAGTTCTTC
>14|.|TRBV5-1|.|TRBJ2-1
CASSLDGVINEQFF
TGCGCCAGCAGCTTGGACGGGGTCATCAATGAGCAGTTCTTC
>17|.|TRBV9|.|TRBJ2-3
CASSPTGRTFSTDTQYF
TGTGCCAGCAGCCCCACTGGGAGGACTTTTAGCACAGATACGCAGTATTTT
>14|.|TRBV3-1/TRBV3-2|.|TRBJ1-6
CASSQVGGNSPLHF
TGTGCCAGCAGCCAAGTAGGGGGGAATTCACCCCTCCACTTT
>15|.|TRBV6-6|.|TRBJ1-2
CASSYGGQSHYGYTF
TGTGCCAGCAGTTACGGGGGACAATCGCACTATGGCTACACCTTC
>20|.|TRBV10-3|TRBD2|TRBJ2-1
CAISESIARGRPSSYNEQFF
TGTGCCATCAGTGAGTCGATAGCGCGCGGGAGGCCCAGCTCCTACAATGAGCAGTTCTTC
>15|.|TRBV5-1|TRBD2|TRBJ2-3
CASSSGLQGTDTQYF
TGCGCCAGCAGCTCGGGACTACAGGGCACAGATACGCAGTATTTT
>15|few|TRBV7-9|.|TRBJ2-7
CASSSALDGDYEQYF
TGTGCCAGCAGCTCCGCCCTGGACGGAGACTACGAGCAGTACTTC
>14|.|TRBV29-1|TRBD1|TRBJ2-3
CSIRQGARTDTQYF
TGCAGCATCAGACAGGGGGCTCGGACAGATACGCAGTATTTT
>18|.|TRBV25-1|.|TRBJ2-2
CASSELEGRGPNTGELFF
TGTGCCAGCAGTGAATTGGAGGGGCGAGGACCGAACACCGGGGAGCTGTTTTTT
>17|.|TRBV19|.|TRBJ2-7
CASSISLSGVRTYEQYF
TGTGCCAGTAGTATTTCTCTTAGTGGCGTCCGTACCTACGAGCAGTACTTC
>12|.|TRBV28|.|TRBJ1-5
CASGESNQPQHF
TGTGCCAGCGGGGAAAGCAATCAGCCCCAGCATTTT
>15|.|TRBV7-3|.|TRBJ2-1
CASSPILSSYNEQFF
TGTGCCAGCAGCCCCATCCTAAGCTCCTACAATGAGCAGTTCTTC
>14|.|TRBV6-5|.|TRBJ1-1
CASSSQVERAEAFF
TGTGCCAGCAGTTCTCAGGTGGAGAGGGCCGAAGCTTTCTTT